This entry is about one T cell receptor beta chain. Its antigen is still unknown. The CDR3 is 15 amino acids. Trimming at V came to 5 bases and at J to 1 base, leaving 7 bases not matched to a gene. Time point reported: sample taken at primary tumor resection. Samples came from 72 TRACERx patients with untreated early-stage lung cancer. No cells were sorted before sequencing. The whole RNA sequenced was extracted from tumor, nontumor lung or frozen PBMC. The sample originates from a study of spatial heterogeneity in lung cancer. In the study overall: Beta-chain sequences were consistently detected more often than alpha-chain sequences. Findings and limits, study-wide: When ubiquitous and regional expanded TCRs were counted, their numbers tracked ubiquitous and regional nonsynonymous mutations, respectively. Expanded intratumoral alpha and beta TCR counts tracked tumor mutation counts.

In TCRdb, the 5' RACE reads were re-called with MiXCR into one record per CDR3 protein. The table records around 9,000 distinct CDR3 sequences, roughly 6.3% of them present only once. The sequence derives from a male donor with early-stage non-small cell lung cancer. The rearrangement links TRBV12-3 or TRBV12-4 to TRBJ2-5; 7 bases are shared with TRBD1. The specimen was lung tumor tissue, collected at surgery. CDR3 DNA: TGTGCCAGCAGTCCCCTCGAGGGGGCCCAAGAGACCCAGTACTTC. Its protein product is CASSPLEGAQETQYF.